These 13 T cell receptor beta chains came from one sample sequenced in a study of cytomegalovirus exposure and HLA in healthy donors. 60 Vbeta and 13 Jbeta primers were used in PCR. Measured with immunoSEQ multiplex PCR; TCRdb has only the in-frame clones, and not every one. This sample yields around 160,000 clones, of which approximately 79% are seen a single time; more than 12% belongs to the top ten. The source material was PBMCs. These receptor sequences come from a middle-aged man in good health and CMV-seropositive.

This chain links TRBV6-5 with TRBJ1-1; D uncertain. Trimming cost V 6 bases and J 5 bases, with 10 bases left between them. Germline V gene sequence: CDR1 MNHEY, CDR2 SVGAGI. This CDR3 contains 12 residues. The CDR3, as DNA: TGTGCCAGCAGCTCCGCGCGAACTGAAGCTTTCTTT. Encoded protein: CASSSARTEAFF.

The chain couples TRBV2 to TRBJ1-5; D is perhaps TRBD1 (6 bases). The germline V gene encodes CDR1 SNHLY and CDR2 FYNNEI. The ends were cut back, 6 bases at V and 0 bases at J, with 12 bases in the middle. The CDR3 runs to 15 residues. The CDR3 region is CASRQGFHSNQPQHF. CDR3 coding DNA: TGTGCCAGCAGACAGGGATTTCATAGCAATCAGCCCCAGCATTTT.

The chain employs TRBV5-5 and TRBJ1-1; 8 positions match TRBD1. Germline values: CDR1 SGHKS, CDR2 YYEKEE (reference sequence). The CDR3 totals 15 residues. With V trimmed by 3 bases and J by 6 bases, 10 bases remained unmatched. CDR3 protein: CASSWRGQGASEAFF. DNA of the CDR3: TGTGCCAGCAGCTGGAGGGGCCAGGGGGCGTCTGAAGCTTTCTTT.

The rearrangement links TRBV19 to TRBJ1-5, with D perhaps TRBD1 (5 bases). V was pared by 5 bases and J by 7 bases, with 15 bases between. Germline assignment: CDR1 LNHDA and CDR2 SQIVND (reference sequence). The CDR3 extends over 14 amino acids. The CDR3 region has the DNA TGTGCCAGTAGTCACCAATACCGGGGGCAGCCCCAGCATTTT. It translates to CASSHQYRGQPQHF.

This clone has just one count. V is TRBV10-1 and J is TRBJ2-2; 7 positions match TRBD1. The CDR3 loop spans 15 amino acids. V was clipped by 0 bases and J by 3 bases; unmatched bases: 1. CDR1 and CDR2 from the germline V gene are WNHNN and SYGVQD (reference sequence). CDR3 coding DNA: TGCGCCAGCAGTGAGTCCGACAGGGACACCGGGGAGCTGTTTTTT. Protein: CASSESDRDTGELFF.

V usage is TRBV23-1 and J usage is TRBJ1-6; D not resolved. TRBV23-1 counts as an open reading frame of uncertain function. V lost 0 bases to trimming and J lost 5 bases, with 20 bases between them. The CDR3 is 19 amino acids. The CDR3 DNA sequence: TGCGCCAGCAGTCAATCGTTATCGAAACGGGTCCCACATAATTCACCCCTCCACTTT. Translated, it gives CASSQSLSKRVPHNSPLHF.

The rearrangement links TRBV5-1 to TRBJ2-7; TRBD2 is a possible D gene (7 bases). Germline V gives CDR1 SGHRS, CDR2 YFSETQ. Deletions cut 2 bases from V and 5 bases from J, with 17 bases between. The length of the CDR3 is 15 residues. The CDR3 loop reads CASSFSAGAMDEQYF. The CDR3 bases are TGCGCCAGCAGCTTCTCGGCGGGGGCCATGGACGAGCAGTACTTC.

The V and J genes are TRBV27 and TRBJ2-5; 11 nucleotides agree with TRBD2. This CDR3 comprises 15 residues. J gave up 2 bases and V 4 bases, and 3 bases lay outside the gene matches. Germline CDR1 is MNHEY and CDR2 is SMNVEV (reference sequence). The CDR3 nucleotides read TGTGCCAGCAGTTGGGGACTAGCGGCACAAGAGACCCAGTACTTC. Translating gives CASSWGLAAQETQYF.

In DNA form, the CDR3 reads TGTGCCAGCAGTTTGTCGGCAGGGGGGCACTCTTATTCACCCCTCCACTTT. Translating gives CASSLSAGGHSYSPLHF. V usage is TRBV27 and J usage is TRBJ1-6; 7 bases agree with TRBD1. Germline V CDR1 and CDR2: MNHEY, SMNVEV (reference sequence). This CDR3 spans 17 amino acids. V dropped 3 bases and J dropped 8; count of bases not matched to a gene: 13.

The chain has TRBV29-1 and TRBJ1-1, with no clear D. Looked up from germline, CDR1 is SQVTM and CDR2 is ANQGSEA. CDR3 size: 12 residues. V lost 5 bases, J lost 12 bases, and 19 bases lay in between. CDR3 residues: CSVLAGTQVTFF. CDR3 nucleotides: TGCAGCGTTTTAGCCGGCACACAAGTAACTTTCTTT.

The J gene is TRBJ1-6, the V gene TRBV7-8, with D perhaps TRBD1 (5 bases). Deletions cut 5 bases from V and 9 bases from J, with 26 bases between. Germline V lookup: CDR1 SGHVS, CDR2 FQNEAQ. The CDR3 length is 18 residues. CDR3 residues: CASSLRIAGTQRGSPLHF. The CDR3 region has the DNA TGTGCCAGCAGCCTCCGTATCGCGGGGACGCAAAGGGGTTCACCCCTCCACTTT. Filled out from reference TRBV7-8 and TRBJ1-6, the complete variable domain reads GAGVSQSPRYKVAKRGQDVALRCDPISGHVSLFWYQQALGQGPEFLTYFQNEAQLDKSGLPSDRFFAERPEGSVSTLKIQRTQQEDSAVYLCASSLRIAGTQRGSPLHFGNGTRLTVT.

The chain carries TRBV27 and TRBJ2-2; 7 bases are shared with TRBD1. The V segment lost 6 bases and the J segment 6 bases; nucleotides outside the gene matches: 10. CDR3 length: 15 amino acids. Per the germline V gene, CDR1 is MNHEY and CDR2 is SMNVEV (reference sequence). In nucleotides, the CDR3 is TGTGCCAGCAGCCCCGACAGGGTTGCCCCCGGGGAGCTGTTTTTT. Its protein is CASSPDRVAPGELFF.

V gene TRBV28 combines with J gene TRBJ2-2, with 10 bases aligning to TRBD2. Germline V gives CDR1 MDHEN, CDR2 SYDVKM. V gave up 6 bases and J gave up 4 bases; unmatched junction bases: 8. The length of the CDR3 is 16 residues. The DNA of the CDR3 is TGTGCCAGCAGCTCCGCAGCGGGGGGGTCCACCGGGGAGCTGTTTTTT. This codes for CASSSAAGGSTGELFF. Full variable domain (rest looked up from reference TRBV28 and TRBJ2-2): DVKVTQSSRYLVKRTGEKVFLECVQDMDHENMFWYRQDPGLGLRLIYFSYDVKMKEKGDIPEGYSVSREKKERFSLILESASTNQTSMYLCASSSAAGGSTGELFFGEGSRLTVL.